This T cell receptor beta chain was captured by sequencing in a study of OX40 agonist ivuxolimab in advanced cancers. The wider study: One hepatocellular carcinoma and a couple of cutaneous melanoma patients partially responded. General study points: Still undetermined is the antigen specificity of the expanded peripheral T cells. Low normalized T-cell clonal expansion was additionally recorded for some nonresponders.

The CDR3 extends over 14 amino acids. Between the trimmed V and J ends, which lost 0 bases and 7 bases, there was a span of 11 bases. Germline V gene sequence: CDR1 SGHRS, CDR2 YFSETQ. The method was immunoSEQ multiplex PCR; TCRdb's version includes in-frame clones alone and lacks a portion of them. The table lists some 68,000 clones, 85% to 90% of them singletons. As to this clone: Its antigen is unidentified.

The sequence was obtained from an adult with an advanced solid tumor such as melanoma, head and neck, liver or kidney cancer. The starting material was CD4+ or CD8+ T cells sorted from blood, obtained in a trial of the OX40 agonist ivuxolimab. The chain has TRBV5-1 and TRBJ1-5; possibly TRBD1 for D (5 bases). The CDR3 here is CASSLEGPGQPQHF. CDR3 sequence (DNA): TGCGCCAGCAGCTTGGAGGGGCCGGGGCAGCCCCAGCATTTT.